One sample yielded the 12 T cell receptor beta chains listed below, sequenced in a study of OX40 agonist ivuxolimab in advanced cancers. Sequenced by immunoSEQ multiplex PCR; TCRdb stores in-frame clones only, minus some. The top ten clones hold under 8.5% of a sample with about 15,000 clones, 64% of them seen once. This specimen consisted of CD4+ or CD8+ T cells sorted from blood, obtained in a trial of the OX40 agonist ivuxolimab. Receptors were obtained from an adult with an advanced solid tumor such as melanoma, head and neck, liver or kidney cancer.

The rearrangement uses TRBV11-2 and TRBJ2-1; tentative D call: TRBD2 (5 bases). The CDR3 consists of 14 residues. The germline V and J ends were trimmed by 4 bases and 7 bases, with 14 bases remaining between them. Germline CDR1 is SGHAT and CDR2 is FQNNGV. The CDR3 sequence: CASSSWTSSNEQFF. DNA of the CDR3: TGTGCCAGCAGCTCCTGGACTTCTTCGAATGAGCAGTTCTTC.

This clone was detected only a few times. The chain combines TRBV4-1 with TRBJ1-4, with TRBD1 matching over 9 bases. In germline, CDR1 is MGHRA, CDR2 YSYEKL. The CDR3 extends over 16 amino acids. Trimming removed 2 bases from V and 3 bases from J; junction bases left unmatched: 4. Here the CDR3 DNA reads TGCGCCAGCAGCCAACAACAGGGGGCCCCTAATGAAAAACTGTTTTTT. Protein: CASSQQQGAPNEKLFF.

The sample holds a few counts of this clone. The rearrangement links TRBV6-1 to TRBJ2-7; D gene ambiguous. Germline loops: CDR1 MNHNS, CDR2 SASEGT. V was shortened by 0 bases and J by 2 bases, with 2 bases between the two germline ends. The CDR3 totals 12 residues. The CDR3 here is CASSEAPYEQYF. The CDR3 region has the DNA TGTGCCAGCAGTGAAGCCCCCTACGAGCAGTACTTC.

The rearrangement joins TRBV7-2 to TRBJ2-2; D tentatively fits TRBD1 or TRBD2 (5 bases each). Trimming pared 3 bases from V and 0 bases from J, leaving 11 bases between. In germline, CDR1 is SGHTA, CDR2 FQGNSA. The CDR3 has 16 residues. The CDR3 region is CASSFNGDANTGELFF. CDR3 DNA: TGTGCCAGCAGCTTTAACGGGGACGCGAACACCGGGGAGCTGTTTTTT.

The V call is TRBV4-3, the J call TRBJ2-7; D possibly corresponds to TRBD2 (5 bases). This CDR3 comprises 15 residues. V shed 7 bases and J shed 0 bases, with 16 bases lying between them. Germline V gene data show CDR1 as LGHNA and CDR2 as YSLEER. For the CDR3, the DNA is TGCGCCAGCACAGTTGGGGTTGGGAGCTCCTACGAGCAGTACTTC. This gives the protein CASTVGVGSSYEQYF.

The CDR3 protein is CASSVGTSSYNEQFF. DNA for the CDR3: TGTGCCAGCAGCGTAGGCACTAGCTCCTACAATGAGCAGTTCTTC. V is TRBV9 and J is TRBJ2-1; a weak D match, TRBD2 (5 bases). Germline CDR1 and CDR2: SGDLS and YYNGEE. The CDR3 length is 15 residues. V lost 0 bases to trimming and J lost 0 bases, with 7 bases between them.

The chain recombines TRBV5-6 with TRBJ1-1; tentative D call: TRBD1 (6 bases). The germline V gene encodes CDR1 SGHDT and CDR2 YYEEEE. This CDR3 region has 15 residues. Trimming took 4 bases from V and 1 from J, leaving 14 bases between them. The CDR3 bases are TGTGCCAGCAGCGCCGGGGGGCTAGGGAACACTGAAGCTTTCTTT. It encodes CASSAGGLGNTEAFF.

The chain couples TRBV7-2 to TRBJ1-2, with TRBD1 identical over 9 bases. In germline, CDR1 is SGHTA, CDR2 FQGNSA. The CDR3 runs 16 residues. J lost 5 bases, V lost 1 base, and 8 bases had no gene match. The CDR3 spells CASSLDGTGLAYGYTF. CDR3 sequence (DNA): TGTGCCAGCAGCTTAGACGGGACAGGGTTAGCATATGGCTACACCTTC. The entire variable domain, with the rest obtained from reference TRBV7-2 and TRBJ1-2, is as follows: GAGVSQSPSNKVTEKGKDVELRCDPISGHTALYWYRQSLGQGLEFLIYFQGNSAPDKSGLPSDRFSAERTGGSVSTLTIQRTQQEDSAVYLCASSLDGTGLAYGYTFGSGTRLTVV.

The chain has TRBV4-1 and TRBJ1-2; D gene ambiguous. This CDR3 is 15 amino acids long. Germline V gene lookup returns CDR1 MGHRA and CDR2 YSYEKL. Trimming removed 0 bases from V and 4 bases from J, with 12 bases in between. The CDR3 coding sequence is TGCGCCAGCAGCCAAGAGCTTGACGGACCCTATGGCTACACCTTC. It yields the protein CASSQELDGPYGYTF.

The genes are TRBV5-1 and TRBJ2-1; D uncertain. Per germline, CDR1 SGHRS and CDR2 YFSETQ. The V end lost 4 bases, the J end lost 6 bases, and 5 bases lay between the germline ends. This CDR3 comprises 11 residues. The CDR3 region is CASSPGNEQFF. DNA of the CDR3: TGCGCCAGCAGCCCTGGCAATGAGCAGTTCTTC.

J is TRBJ2-7 and V is TRBV7-9; 8 bases are a match to TRBD1. CDR1 and CDR2 from the germline V gene are SEHNR and FQNEAQ (reference sequence). CDR3 length equals 14 residues. The V gene end was trimmed by 3 bases and the J gene end by 4 bases; junction bases not matched to a gene: 5. As DNA, the CDR3 is TGTGCCAGCAGCTTCCAGGGGGCCTCATACGAGCAGTACTTC. Translated: CASSFQGASYEQYF.

Within the sample, this clone is medium-sized. The CDR3 protein is CASSPDSEQFF. In DNA form, the CDR3 reads TGTGCCAGCTCACCTGACAGCGAGCAGTTCTTC. The V gene is TRBV18, the J gene TRBJ2-1; TRBD1 might be the D (5 bases). The CDR3 has 11 amino acids. Germline V gene sequence: CDR1 KGHSH, CDR2 LQKENI. V gave up 3 bases and J gave up 10 bases, with 7 bases separating them.